Listed below are T cell receptor beta chains from one sample, sequenced in a study of cytomegalovirus exposure and HLA in healthy donors. Data came from immunoSEQ multiplex PCR; TCRdb stores just in-frame clones and leaves some out. The sample has about 170,000 clones; 82% are singletons. Material for sequencing was PBMCs. These receptors came from a girl aged 10 to 17 in good health and CMV-seropositive. Each CDR3 is given with its conserved first and last residue. Fields, in order: clone size, V gene, D gene, J gene, CDR3 DNA, CDR3 protein. The D gene is left open where the match is weak. The size entry is marked missing in some rows and otherwise reads once, few, many or a size class.

>NA|TRBV6-1|TRBD2|TRBJ2-5
TGTGCCAGCAGTGTCGGGGGGAGTGGCTTGGAGACCCAGTACTTC
CASSVGGSGLETQYF
>NA|TRBV21-1|NA|TRBJ2-1
TGTGCCAGCAGCAAAATAGCGGGACTTTACAATGAGCAGTTCTTC
CASSKIAGLYNEQFF
>NA|TRBV7-8|NA|TRBJ2-7
TGTGCCAGCAGCCTATACAGGGAAATCTACGAGCAGTACTTC
CASSLYREIYEQYF
>NA|TRBV2|TRBD1|TRBJ2-1
TGTGCCAGCAGTGAATGGGAGACAGGGGGCGATTACAATGAGCAGTTCTTC
CASSEWETGGDYNEQFF
>NA|TRBV20-1|NA|TRBJ2-7
TGCAGTGCCTACAGGGACCACGAGCAGTACTTC
CSAYRDHEQYF
>NA|TRBV7-3|TRBD1|TRBJ1-1
TGTGCCAGCAGCGCGACAGGGGGCGTCGCCATGAACACTGAAGCTTTCTTT
CASSATGGVAMNTEAFF
>NA|TRBV6-1|TRBD1|TRBJ1-2
TGTGCCAGCAGTGCGGACAGGACACGAGGCTACACCTTC
CASSADRTRGYTF
>NA|TRBV30|TRBD2|TRBJ2-1
TGTGCCTCCCCGGGGACTAGCGGCTACAATGAGCAGTTCTTC
CASPGTSGYNEQFF
>NA|TRBV5-1|NA|TRBJ2-7
TGCGCCAGCAGCTTGGGTGTCTTGGGCAGGGTCGAGCAGTACTTC
CASSLGVLGRVEQYF
>NA|TRBV6-1|NA|TRBJ1-2
TGTGCCAGCACTCGACGAGGGATCGGCGGCTACACCTTC
CASTRRGIGGYTF
>NA|TRBV28|NA|TRBJ1-2
TGTGCCAGCAGCGGAGCTAACTATGGCTACACCTTC
CASSGANYGYTF
>NA|TRBV30|NA|TRBJ2-2
TGTGCCGGATATACAGGGAACACCGGGGAGCTGTTTTTT
CAGYTGNTGELFF
>NA|TRBV7-9|NA|TRBJ1-1
TGTGCCAGCAGCGGGCCTGAAGCTTTCTTT
CASSGPEAFF
>NA|TRBV5-1|TRBD1|TRBJ2-2
TGCGCCAGCAGTCCCGGGGGACAGGCGAACACCGGGGAGCTGTTTTTT
CASSPGGQANTGELFF
>once|TRBV4-1|TRBD2|TRBJ2-7
TGCGCCAGCAGCCAACCCAGGGGAGCGGGAGTGCGGGAGCAGTACTTC
CASSQPRGAGVREQYF
>few|TRBV7-6|TRBD2|TRBJ2-2
TGTGCCAGCAGCTTAGAGCGGGGGAGTACCGGGGAGCTGTTTTTT
CASSLERGSTGELFF
>NA|TRBV7-3|TRBD1|TRBJ2-2
TGTGCCAGCAGCCACAGACAGGGAACAGGGGTGGCCGGGGAGCTGTTTTTT
CASSHRQGTGVAGELFF
>NA|TRBV6-6|NA|TRBJ1-2
TGTGCCAGCAGTCGAGAGAGCTATGGCTACACCTTC
CASSRESYGYTF
>NA|TRBV9|NA|TRBJ1-5
TGTGCCAGCAGCGTAGGAATCACAGAGCAGCCCCAGCATTTT
CASSVGITEQPQHF
>NA|TRBV5-4|NA|TRBJ1-1
TGTGCCAGCAGCACGGGCGGGATTATGAACACTGAAGCTTTCTTT
CASSTGGIMNTEAFF
>NA|TRBV27|TRBD2|TRBJ2-4
TGTGCCAGCAGTCCCGGCTACGGGAGGGCCCAAAACATTCAGTACTTC
CASSPGYGRAQNIQYF
>once|TRBV29-1|TRBD1|TRBJ1-1
TGCAGCGGCGAGACAGGGGACACTGAAGCTTTCTTT
CSGETGDTEAFF
>NA|TRBV4-3|TRBD1|TRBJ1-1
TGCGCCAGCAGCCAAGCCATACAGGGGACGGGCACTGAAGCTTTCTTT
CASSQAIQGTGTEAFF
>NA|TRBV7-9|TRBD1|TRBJ1-5
TGTGCCAGCGGGACAGCTTACAATCAGCCCCAGCATTTT
CASGTAYNQPQHF